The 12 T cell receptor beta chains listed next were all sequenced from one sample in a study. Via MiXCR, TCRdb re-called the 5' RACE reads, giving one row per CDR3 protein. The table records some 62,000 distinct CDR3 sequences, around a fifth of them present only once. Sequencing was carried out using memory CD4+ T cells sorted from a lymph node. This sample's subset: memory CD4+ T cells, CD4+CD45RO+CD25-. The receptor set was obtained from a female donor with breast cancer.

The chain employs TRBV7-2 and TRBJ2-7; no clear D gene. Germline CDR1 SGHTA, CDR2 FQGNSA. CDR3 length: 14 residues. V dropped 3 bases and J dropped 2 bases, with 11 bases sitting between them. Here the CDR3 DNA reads TGTGCCAGCAGCTTCTCGACTCAAGCCTACGAGCAGTACTTC. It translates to CASSFSTQAYEQYF.

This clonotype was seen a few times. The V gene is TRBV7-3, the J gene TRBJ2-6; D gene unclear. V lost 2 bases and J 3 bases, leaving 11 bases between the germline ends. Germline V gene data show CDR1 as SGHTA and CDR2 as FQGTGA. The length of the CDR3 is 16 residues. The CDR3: CASSLPVSVGANVLTF. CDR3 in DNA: TGTGCCAGCAGCTTACCTGTTAGTGTTGGGGCCAACGTCCTGACTTTC.

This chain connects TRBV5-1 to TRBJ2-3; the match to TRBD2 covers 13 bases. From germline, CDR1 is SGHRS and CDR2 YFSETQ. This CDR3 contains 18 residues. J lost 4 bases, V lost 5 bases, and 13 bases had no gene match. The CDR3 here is CASSYIGLAGVRADTQYF. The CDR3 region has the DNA TGCGCCAGCAGTTATATCGGACTAGCGGGAGTTCGGGCAGATACGCAGTATTTT.

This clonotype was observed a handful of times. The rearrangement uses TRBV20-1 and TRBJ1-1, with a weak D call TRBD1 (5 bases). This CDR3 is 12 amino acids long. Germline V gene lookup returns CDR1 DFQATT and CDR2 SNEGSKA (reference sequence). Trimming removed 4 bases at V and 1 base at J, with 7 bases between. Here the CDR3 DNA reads TGCAGTGCTAAAACAGGGAACACTGAAGCTTTCTTT. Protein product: CSAKTGNTEAFF.

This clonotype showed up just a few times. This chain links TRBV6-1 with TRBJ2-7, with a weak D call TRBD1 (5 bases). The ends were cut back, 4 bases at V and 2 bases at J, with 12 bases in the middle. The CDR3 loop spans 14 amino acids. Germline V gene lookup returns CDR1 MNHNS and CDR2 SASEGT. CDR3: CASSGAGSTYEQYF. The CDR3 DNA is TGTGCCAGCAGTGGGGCAGGGTCCACCTACGAGCAGTACTTC.

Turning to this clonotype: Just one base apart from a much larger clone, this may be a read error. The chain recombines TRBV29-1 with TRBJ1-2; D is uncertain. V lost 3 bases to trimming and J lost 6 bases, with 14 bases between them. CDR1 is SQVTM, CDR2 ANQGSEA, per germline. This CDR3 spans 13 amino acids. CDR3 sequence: CSVEEGPADGYTF. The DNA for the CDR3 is TGCAGCGTTGAGGAAGGGCCGGCTGATGGCTACACCTTC. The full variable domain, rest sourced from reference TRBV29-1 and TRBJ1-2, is SAVISQKPSRDICQRGTSLTIQCQVDSQVTMMFWYRQQPGQSLTLIATANQGSEATYESGFVIDKFPISRPNLTFSTLTVSNMSPEDSSIYLCSVEEGPADGYTFGSGTRLTVV.

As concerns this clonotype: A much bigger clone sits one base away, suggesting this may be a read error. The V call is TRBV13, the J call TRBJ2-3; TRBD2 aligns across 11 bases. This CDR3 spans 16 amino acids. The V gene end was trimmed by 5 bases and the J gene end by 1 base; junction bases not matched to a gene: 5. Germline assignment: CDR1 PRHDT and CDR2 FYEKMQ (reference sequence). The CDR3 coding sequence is TGTGCCAGCAGCCTGGGACTAGCGGAGCGCACAGATACGCAGTATTTT. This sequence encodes CASSLGLAERTDTQYF. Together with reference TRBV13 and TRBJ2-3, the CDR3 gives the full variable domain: AAGVIQSPRHLIKEKRETATLKCYPIPRHDTVYWYQQGPGQDPQFLISFYEKMQSDKGSIPDRFSAQQFSDYHSELNMSSLELGDSALYFCASSLGLAERTDTQYFGPGTRLTVL.

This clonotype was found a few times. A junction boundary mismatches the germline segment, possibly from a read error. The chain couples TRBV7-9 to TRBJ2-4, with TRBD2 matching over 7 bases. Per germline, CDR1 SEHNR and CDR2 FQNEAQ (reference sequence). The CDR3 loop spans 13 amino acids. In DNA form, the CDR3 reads TGTGCCAGCGGCTTCCGGGGAGGGAACATTCAGTACTTC. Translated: CASGFRGGNIQYF.

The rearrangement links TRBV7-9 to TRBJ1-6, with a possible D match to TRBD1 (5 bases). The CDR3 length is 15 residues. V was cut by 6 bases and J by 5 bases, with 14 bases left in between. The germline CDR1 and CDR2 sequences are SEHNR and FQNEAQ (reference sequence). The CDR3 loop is CASRDGDGNNSPLHF. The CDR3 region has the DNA TGTGCCAGCAGGGATGGGGACGGGAATAATTCACCCCTCCACTTT. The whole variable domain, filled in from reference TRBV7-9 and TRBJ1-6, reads DTGVSQNPRHKITKRGQNVTFRCDPISEHNRLYWYRQTLGQGPEFLTYFQNEAQLEKSRLLSDRFSAERPKGSFSTLEIQRTEQGDSAMYLCASRDGDGNNSPLHFGNGTRLTVT.

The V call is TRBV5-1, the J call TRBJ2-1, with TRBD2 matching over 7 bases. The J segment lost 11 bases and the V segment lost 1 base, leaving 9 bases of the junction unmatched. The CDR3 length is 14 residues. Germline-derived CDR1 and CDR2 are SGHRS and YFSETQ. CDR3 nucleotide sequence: TGCGCCAGCAGCTTGTATCCTAGCGGAAAGAAGCAGTTCTTC. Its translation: CASSLYPSGKKQFF.

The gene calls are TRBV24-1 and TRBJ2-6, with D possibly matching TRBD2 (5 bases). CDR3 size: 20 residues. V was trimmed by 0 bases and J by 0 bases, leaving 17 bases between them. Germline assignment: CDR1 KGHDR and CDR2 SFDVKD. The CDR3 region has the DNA TGTGCCACCAGTGATTTGGCGACGGGGAGACTCAGCTCTGGGGCCAACGTCCTGACTTTC. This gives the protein CATSDLATGRLSSGANVLTF.

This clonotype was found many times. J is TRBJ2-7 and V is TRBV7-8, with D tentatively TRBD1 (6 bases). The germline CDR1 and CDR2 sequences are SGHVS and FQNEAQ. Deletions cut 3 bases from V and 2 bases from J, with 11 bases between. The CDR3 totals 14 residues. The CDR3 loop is CASSFQTGPYEQYF. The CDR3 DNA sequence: TGTGCCAGCAGCTTCCAGACAGGACCCTACGAGCAGTACTTC.